This T cell receptor beta chain was observed in a study of blood T cell repertoires in COVID-19. Background on the study: Both acute and convalescent COVID-19 samples were obtained from the United States, Italy and Spain. Sources were T cells, B-cell-depleted T cells, or PBMCs; the material itself was cDNA or gDNA.

Germline lookup yields CDR1 SGHKS and CDR2 YYEKEE (reference sequence). This CDR3 is 13 amino acids long. Deletions cut 2 bases from V and 5 bases from J, with 8 bases between. In the authors' methods: How many nucleated cells were present was estimated from reference gene primer amplification. The data were produced by immunoSEQ multiplex PCR, yet TCRdb's version contains in-frame clones alone and is incomplete. V and J calls and clone size follow that table, whereas D and trimming were derived from the DNA. The sample lists some 59,000 clones, 90% occurring once. The receptor comes from a middle-aged man with acute or convalescent COVID-19. The chain couples TRBV5-5 to TRBJ1-5; D gene unclear. Material: peripheral blood. The CDR3 reads CASSFEQHQPQHF. The CDR3 coding sequence is TGTGCCAGCAGCTTTGAACAGCATCAGCCCCAGCATTTT.